This entry lists 13 T cell receptor beta chains sequenced from one sample in a study of blood T cell repertoires in COVID-19. The repertoire was sequenced with immunoSEQ multiplex PCR; TCRdb's copy has only in-frame clones and lacks some. The sample lists 300,000 to 400,000 clones; under 95% were seen once. Sequenced input: peripheral blood. These TCRs come from a woman aged 18 to 35 who had recovered from COVID-19.

This chain connects TRBV27 to TRBJ2-5, with TRBD1 as a possible D gene (5 bases). Deletions cut 2 bases from V and 5 bases from J, with 12 bases between. Germline V lookup: CDR1 MNHEY, CDR2 SMNVEV (reference sequence). The CDR3 consists of 14 residues. DNA for the CDR3: TGTGCCAGCAGTTTAGACCGCAGGGCGGAGACCCAGTACTTC. Protein product: CASSLDRRAETQYF.

This clone has only one observation. The chain employs TRBV20-1 and TRBJ1-1; tentatively, D is TRBD1 (5 bases). Germline V gene sequence: CDR1 DFQATT, CDR2 SNEGSKA (reference sequence). The CDR3 is made up of 14 amino acids. V was pared by 3 bases and J by 1 base, with 12 bases between. The CDR3 DNA follows: TGCAGTGCTAGTACAGGAGCCGAGAACACTGAAGCTTTCTTT. It is translated as CSASTGAENTEAFF.

The chain carries TRBV11-3 and TRBJ2-1; D may be TRBD1 (6 bases). Germline V gene data show CDR1 as SGHNT and CDR2 as YENEEA. V shed 4 bases and J shed 0 bases, with 22 bases lying between them. This CDR3 contains 19 residues. CDR3 sequence (DNA): TGTGCCAGCAGCTCCCTTGTTCCCATCGGGACAAGCTCCTACAATGAGCAGTTCTTC. This sequence encodes CASSSLVPIGTSSYNEQFF.

This clone has a single count. The J gene is TRBJ1-5, the V gene TRBV3-1 (or the pseudogene TRBV3-2); 7 bases are shared with TRBD1. V was clipped by 0 bases and J by 4 bases; unmatched bases: 9. This CDR3 comprises 17 residues. Germline V gives CDR1 LGHDT, CDR2 YNNKEL (reference sequence). The CDR3 protein is CASSQDWRGTVNQPQHF. The CDR3, as DNA: TGTGCCAGCAGCCAAGACTGGAGAGGGACAGTAAATCAGCCCCAGCATTTT.

This chain uses TRBV7-8 with TRBJ2-7, with 8 nucleotides matching TRBD2. With 5 bases clipped from V and 3 bases from J, the junction kept 6 bases outside the gene matches. Germline lookup yields CDR1 SGHVS and CDR2 FQNEAQ. CDR3 length equals 14 residues. CDR3 nucleotide sequence: TGTGCCAGCAGCCGATTAGGGACTAGCTACGAGCAGTACGTC. It is translated as CASSRLGTSYEQYV.

The J gene is TRBJ1-1, the V gene TRBV30; TRBD1 agrees at 8 bases. The CDR3 length is 19 residues. Germline CDR1 GTSNPN, CDR2 SVGIG (reference sequence). Trimming at V came to 2 bases and at J to 0 bases, leaving 17 bases not matched to a gene. The CDR3 reads CAWSPDRGLLFSMNTEAFF. The CDR3 DNA is TGTGCCTGGAGTCCCGACAGGGGATTATTGTTCAGTATGAACACTGAAGCTTTCTTT.

This chain uses TRBV13 with TRBJ2-2; possibly TRBD2 for D (5 bases). Trimming took off 3 bases at V and 0 bases at J, with 14 bases between the two ends. The germline V gene has CDR1 PRHDT and CDR2 FYEKMQ (reference sequence). This CDR3 is built from 17 residues. CDR3 sequence: CASSFWAGLTNTGELFF. The CDR3 DNA reads as TGTGCCAGCAGCTTCTGGGCGGGTCTTACGAACACCGGGGAGCTGTTTTTT.

The gene calls are TRBV7-2 and TRBJ1-2, with a weak D call TRBD1 (5 bases). This CDR3 spans 13 amino acids. The V and J ends lost 1 base and 10 bases respectively, with 13 bases between them. Germline V gene sequence: CDR1 SGHTA, CDR2 FQGNSA. Written as DNA, the CDR3 is TGTGCCAGCAGCTTAGGGCCCGAAGGGGTCTACACCTTC. Amino acid sequence: CASSLGPEGVYTF. The full variable domain, with the rest looked up from reference TRBV7-2 and TRBJ1-2, is GAGVSQSPSNKVTEKGKDVELRCDPISGHTALYWYRQSLGQGLEFLIYFQGNSAPDKSGLPSDRFSAERTGGSVSTLTIQRTQQEDSAVYLCASSLGPEGVYTFGSGTRLTVV.

The chain employs TRBV9 and TRBJ2-3; 11 bases fit TRBD2. The CDR3 is 16 residues long. CDR1 and CDR2 (germline): SGDLS, YYNGEE. The V segment lost 3 bases and the J segment 2 bases; nucleotides outside the gene matches: 5. CDR3 region: CASSATSGVTTDTQYF. The CDR3 DNA sequence: TGTGCCAGCAGCGCGACTAGCGGGGTCACCACAGATACGCAGTATTTT.

V gene TRBV5-8 combines with J gene TRBJ1-5; weak D call: TRBD1 (5 bases). The CDR3 loop spans 15 amino acids. Germline V CDR1 and CDR2: SGHTS, YDEGEE. Trimming pared 1 base from V and 2 bases from J, leaving 10 bases between. The CDR3 DNA is TGTGCCAGCAGCTTGCGGGGGAGAGGCAATCAGCCCCAGCATTTT. Protein product: CASSLRGRGNQPQHF.

This chain uses TRBV4-3 with TRBJ1-2; TRBD1 agrees at 7 bases. Per germline, CDR1 LGHNA and CDR2 YSLEER. V lost 6 bases to trimming and J lost 7 bases; unmatched junction nucleotides: 8. This CDR3 region has 13 residues. CDR3 region: CASSLDRDLGYTF. The CDR3 region has the DNA TGCGCCAGCAGTCTTGACAGGGACCTTGGCTACACCTTC.

The chain is built from TRBV9 and TRBJ2-1; TRBD2 agrees at 10 bases. Germline V gene sequence: CDR1 SGDLS, CDR2 YYNGEE. The CDR3 contains 15 residues. Trimming removed 2 bases from V and 6 bases from J; junction bases left unmatched: 5. In nucleotides, the CDR3 is TGTGCCAGCAGCGTCGGGCTAGCGGGAGTCAATGAGCAGTTCTTC. Amino acids: CASSVGLAGVNEQFF.

The rearrangement links TRBV29-1 to TRBJ2-3; D assignment may be TRBD1 or TRBD2 (5 bases each). Germline lookup yields CDR1 SQVTM and CDR2 ANQGSEA. CDR3 length: 14 residues. V lost 8 bases and J lost 1, with 16 bases in between. CDR3 sequence reads: CSTGQGVGTDTQYF. The DNA of the CDR3 is TGCAGCACGGGGCAGGGTGTGGGCACAGATACGCAGTATTTT.